This T cell receptor beta chain is from a study of long-term antiretroviral therapy in people with HIV. Study at large: The oldest samples precede the 2015 immediate-ART recommendation by about a decade.

Comments on this clone: No antigen is known for it.

They ran version v3.0 of the immunoSEQ assay at survey level. Method: immunoSEQ multiplex PCR; TCRdb's copy keeps in-frame clones and lacks some. Found here are around 20,000 clones, 80% to 90% of them singletons; the top ten hold around 8%. Study findings and constraints: CDR3 lengths in HIV samples spanned a narrower range than controls.

Amounts of roughly 0.85-10 million cryopreserved PBMC were held in the samples before DNA extraction. The sequence was obtained from a man aged 18 to 30 with HIV. Here the sequenced sample was unsorted PBMCs, taken 0.2 years before starting antiretroviral therapy.

The CDR3 protein is CASSVVENTGELFF. DNA of the CDR3: TGTGCCAGCAGCGTGGTAGAGAACACCGGGGAGCTGTTTTTT. The chain combines TRBV9 with TRBJ2-2; D unclear. Germline-derived CDR1 and CDR2 are SGDLS and YYNGEE. V was pared by 2 bases and J by 1 base, with 6 bases between. The CDR3 totals 14 residues.